Listed below are T cell receptor beta chains from one sample, sequenced in a study of blood T cells in healthy people across ages. From the 5' RACE reads, TCRdb called clonotypes with MiXCR, one entry per CDR3 protein. The sample has 500,000 to 550,000 distinct CDR3 sequences; around 24% are singletons. These data also formed part of another study, on T cells of mothers and their children.

The specimen was blood. The receptors come from a boy aged 5 to 17 in good health. Both conserved end residues are part of each CDR3. A clone size is listed for some rows: how often the clone was seen (once, few, many), or a class if it is expanded.

>TRBJ2-1|NA|TRBV6-2/TRBV6-3
CASRDGTSGKNEQFF
>TRBJ2-5|few|TRBV10-3
CAISEKWTSGTGETQYF
>TRBJ2-7|NA|TRBV21-1
CASRRTGGVLSYEQYF
>TRBJ2-5|NA|TRBV7-2
CASSSRQGWEETQYF
>TRBJ2-3|few|TRBV7-2
CASTPGLIPRGTDTQYF
>TRBJ2-7|few|TRBV7-3
CASSQGLDSEQYF
>TRBJ2-5|few|TRBV7-2
CASGSGQGLETQYF
>TRBJ2-7|few|TRBV27
CASRLQGAFSYEQYF
>TRBJ2-2|many|TRBV7-2
CASSLGGAGELFF
>TRBJ2-3|NA|TRBV9
CASSVETISDTQYF
>TRBJ1-5|many|TRBV2
CASNGGPRNQPQHF
>NA|few|TRBV11-2
CASSILAGGSYEQYF
>TRBJ1-2|NA|TRBV6-5
CASSYSQRVLSYTF
>TRBJ2-3|NA|TRBV28
CASSRRSGADTQYF
>TRBJ1-2|once|TRBV29-1
CSVEVRGLDGYTF
>TRBJ2-7|NA|TRBV20-1
CSAGTSGGFKDEQYF
>TRBJ1-2|NA|TRBV12-3/TRBV12-4
CASSPWISRGYTF
>TRBJ2-2|few|TRBV4-3
CASSQVEGGTGELFF
>TRBJ2-5|few|TRBV5-6
CASSLGGLAGVPGGTQHF
>TRBJ2-7|NA|TRBV5-8
CASSGRDWVEQYF
>TRBJ2-5|NA|TRBV12-3/TRBV12-4
CASSKGQPFQETQYF
>NA|many|TRBV7-3
CASSLTLGQSEQFF
>TRBJ2-7|NA|TRBV10-2
CASLGSYEQYF
>TRBJ2-7|few|TRBV29-1
CSVLPGGAYEQYF
>TRBJ2-1|NA|TRBV7-2
CASSLGRGRSNEQFF
>NA|NA|TRBV27
CASSLSGTGWGEQYF
>TRBJ2-3|once|TRBV28
CASSWKGLAGGTDTQYF
>TRBJ2-2|NA|TRBV10-3
CAISESNEEYPPGELFF
>TRBJ1-2|NA|TRBV7-9
CASSPRDRGAYGYTF
>TRBJ2-5|NA|TRBV2
CASSLGLAGGPQETQYF
>TRBJ1-6|few|TRBV6-6
CASSPNRGDNSPLHF